This T cell receptor (beta chain) is from a study of T cell responses to AZD1222 COVID-19 vaccine. V shed 5 bases and J shed 2 bases, with 12 bases lying between them. The length of the CDR3 is 13 residues. The germline V gene has CDR1 GTSNPN and CDR2 SVGIG (reference sequence). Profiling relied on immunoSEQ multiplex PCR, and the TCRdb table lists in-frame clones only, not all of them. Of over 100,000 clones listed, 92% are singletons. V is TRBV30 and J is TRBJ1-1; D remains unclear. The TCR originated in an adult in good health. Sequenced material: peripheral blood, taken on day 0 of AZD1222 vaccination. The CDR3 DNA reads as TGTGCCTGGGGAGTAAGCAGCAACACTGAAGCTTTCTTT. Amino acid sequence: CAWGVSSNTEAFF.